What follows are 28 T cell receptor beta chains derived from one specimen sequenced in a study of blood T cell repertoires in COVID-19. Generated by immunoSEQ multiplex PCR, the TCRdb table keeps only in-frame clones and is missing some. The sample includes about 170,000 clones, 74% of them seen just once. Sample: peripheral blood. These receptor sequences come from a woman of 80 years or more with acute or convalescent COVID-19.

The chain combines TRBV24-1 with TRBJ2-5; 8 bases match TRBD1. This CDR3 spans 15 amino acids. The J segment lost 5 bases and the V segment lost 1 base, leaving 5 bases of the junction unmatched. Germline assignment: CDR1 KGHDR and CDR2 SFDVKD. CDR3 DNA sequence: TGTGCCACCAGTGATTTTGGACAGGGCAGGGAGACCCAGTACTTC. This codes for CATSDFGQGRETQYF.

The rearrangement links TRBV28 to TRBJ2-7; the D gene is possibly TRBD1 (6 bases). The length of the CDR3 is 15 residues. Germline values: CDR1 MDHEN, CDR2 SYDVKM. Between the trimmed V and J ends, which lost 6 bases and 4 bases, there was a span of 19 bases. The CDR3 loop is CASSQNQGRRYEQYF. The CDR3 DNA follows: TGTGCCAGCAGCCAAAATCAGGGGCGCAGGTACGAGCAGTACTTC.

The V call is TRBV4-1, the J call TRBJ2-1, with a possible D match to TRBD2 (5 bases). This CDR3 contains 14 residues. CDR1 is MGHRA, CDR2 YSYEKL, per germline. With 4 bases removed from V and 7 bases from J, the gap between germline ends came to 14 bases. Written as DNA, the CDR3 is TGCGCCAGCAGCCCCGAAGGGAGAGCAAATGAGCAGTTCTTC. Translation gives CASSPEGRANEQFF.

This clone was counted a few times. In nucleotides, the CDR3 is TGTGCCAGCAGTTACTCCGCCGTTGGCGGCCACGAGCAGTACTTC. It is translated as CASSYSAVGGHEQYF. The rearrangement links TRBV6-5 to TRBJ2-7; no clear D gene. Looked up from germline, CDR1 is MNHEY and CDR2 is SVGAGI. CDR3 size: 15 residues. Trimming shortened V by 0 bases and J by 5 bases, and 14 bases separated the two germline ends.

The J gene is TRBJ1-6, the V gene TRBV28; 7 nucleotides align to TRBD1. The CDR3 extends over 15 amino acids. V shed 6 bases and J 9 bases; nucleotides not matched to a gene: 11. Germline lookup yields CDR1 MDHEN and CDR2 SYDVKM. The CDR3 sequence: CASRPGGGPGSPLHF. CDR3 DNA sequence: TGTGCCAGCAGACCAGGGGGAGGTCCTGGTTCACCCCTCCACTTT.

CDR3 in amino acids: CASSAETGVGEKLFF. The DNA for the CDR3 is TGTGCCAGCAGTGCGGAAACAGGAGTTGGAGAAAAACTGTTTTTT. The V gene is TRBV2, the J gene TRBJ1-4, with a possible D match to TRBD1 (5 bases). V was cut by 4 bases and J by 8 bases, with 17 bases left in between. The germline V gene encodes CDR1 SNHLY and CDR2 FYNNEI. CDR3 length: 15 residues.

The chain uses TRBV5-1 and TRBJ1-4; tentative D call: TRBD1 (5 bases). The CDR3 spans 15 residues. Trimming took 3 bases from V and 0 from J, leaving 9 bases between them. Per germline, CDR1 SGHRS and CDR2 YFSETQ. The CDR3 bases are TGCGCCAGCAGCTCTCAGGGCTCAACTAATGAAAAACTGTTTTTT. It translates to CASSSQGSTNEKLFF. The full variable domain, rest sourced from reference TRBV5-1 and TRBJ1-4, is KAGVTQTPRYLIKTRGQQVTLSCSPISGHRSVSWYQQTPGQGLQFLFEYFSETQRNKGNFPGRFSGRQFSNSRSEMNVSTLELGDSALYLCASSSQGSTNEKLFFGSGTQLSVL.

The rearrangement links TRBV6-5 to TRBJ1-1; D perhaps matches TRBD1 (6 bases). V was shortened by 2 bases and J by 3 bases, with 10 bases between the two germline ends. There are 14 residues in the CDR3. CDR1 and CDR2 from the germline V gene are MNHEY and SVGAGI. The CDR3 is CASSYNYRDTEAFF. The CDR3 DNA reads as TGTGCCAGCAGTTACAATTACAGGGACACTGAAGCTTTCTTT.

The rearrangement links TRBV4-1 to TRBJ2-1; 7 bases agree with TRBD2. The V gene end was trimmed by 3 bases and the J gene end by 7 bases; junction bases not matched to a gene: 12. CDR3 length: 16 residues. In germline, CDR1 is MGHRA, CDR2 YSYEKL. The CDR3 loop is CASSQSGTKSWNEQFF. The CDR3 DNA sequence: TGCGCCAGCAGCCAGTCCGGGACTAAGTCTTGGAATGAGCAGTTCTTC.

The chain joins TRBV28 to TRBJ2-7, with D perhaps matching TRBD1 (5 bases). V lost 9 bases and J lost 4, with 16 bases in between. Germline CDR1 MDHEN, CDR2 SYDVKM. CDR3 length: 13 amino acids. The CDR3 bases are TGTGCCAGTGCTCCGACAGATCGGTACGAGCAGTACTTC. Its translation is CASAPTDRYEQYF.

This chain connects TRBV10-1 to TRBJ1-1; D is unresolved. Trimming shortened V by 4 bases and J by 1 base, and 10 bases separated the two germline ends. CDR1 and CDR2 (germline): WNHNN, SYGVQD (reference sequence). The CDR3 covers 14 residues. CDR3 region: CASSGTKGNTEAFF. Written as DNA, the CDR3 is TGCGCCAGCAGTGGGACTAAGGGGAACACTGAAGCTTTCTTT.

The CDR3 loop reads CASIGRTYNEQFF. The CDR3 region has the DNA TGTGCCAGTATTGGCAGGACCTACAATGAGCAGTTCTTC. V and J are TRBV19 and TRBJ2-1; D is unclear. The CDR3 runs 13 residues. Germline V gene data show CDR1 as LNHDA and CDR2 as SQIVND (reference sequence). Trimming left V 7 bases short and J 2 bases short, with 9 bases between.

The chain carries TRBV18 and TRBJ1-1; tentative D call: TRBD1 (6 bases). V dropped 3 bases and J dropped 5 bases, with 19 bases sitting between them. The germline gives CDR1 KGHSH, CDR2 LQKENI. The CDR3 is made up of 16 amino acids. The CDR3 nucleotides read TGTGCCAGCTCACCTCGGCAGGGGAGGGATCGAACTGAAGCTTTCTTT. Translation: CASSPRQGRDRTEAFF.

The chain joins TRBV28 to TRBJ1-1; TRBD1 is a possible D gene (5 bases). Germline assignment: CDR1 MDHEN and CDR2 SYDVKM. This CDR3 spans 11 amino acids. Trimming removed 8 bases at V and 5 bases at J, with 9 bases between. The CDR3 DNA is TGTGCCAGCCTTAAGGGGACTGAAGCTTTCTTT. Protein product: CASLKGTEAFF.

V usage is TRBV24-1 and J usage is TRBJ2-7; the D gene is possibly TRBD1 (6 bases). V was trimmed by 2 bases and J by 5 bases, leaving 21 bases between them. The CDR3 contains 17 residues. The germline V gene encodes CDR1 KGHDR and CDR2 SFDVKD. The CDR3: CATSDSSVGGRLDEQYF. DNA for the CDR3: TGTGCCACCAGTGATTCCAGTGTAGGGGGACGACTGGACGAGCAGTACTTC.

This chain uses TRBV2 with TRBJ1-2; D gene uncertain. Germline lookup yields CDR1 SNHLY and CDR2 FYNNEI. The CDR3 sequence is 16 residues long. V lost 0 bases, J lost 2 bases, and 13 bases lay in between. The CDR3 bases are TGTGCCAGCAGTGAAGCGCTTCGGGGAGTGAACTATGGCTACACCTTC. It translates to CASSEALRGVNYGYTF.

The V and J genes are TRBV7-2 and TRBJ1-2; TRBD1 might be the D (5 bases). The V and J ends lost 4 bases and 8 bases respectively, with 14 bases between them. Germline CDR1 and CDR2: SGHTA and FQGNSA. CDR3 length: 13 amino acids. The CDR3 DNA reads as TGTGCCAGCAGCTCCGGGGACTTCAGGGGCTACACCTTC. Protein product: CASSSGDFRGYTF.

The rearrangement links TRBV20-1 to TRBJ2-7; D possibly corresponds to TRBD2 (6 bases). Germline CDR1 DFQATT, CDR2 SNEGSKA (reference sequence). This CDR3 comprises 11 residues. V was pared by 6 bases and J by 4 bases, with 10 bases between. CDR3 nucleotide sequence: TGCAGTGCCCTTAGCGGTTACGAGCAGTACTTC. It translates to CSALSGYEQYF.

V is TRBV5-1 and J is TRBJ1-1, with D possibly TRBD1 on 6 matching bases. Trimming shortened V by 2 bases and J by 0 bases, and 11 bases separated the two germline ends. The CDR3 length is 15 residues. Germline assignment: CDR1 SGHRS and CDR2 YFSETQ. The CDR3 spells CASSFSGAVNTEAFF. The CDR3, as DNA: TGCGCCAGCAGCTTTTCAGGGGCCGTGAACACTGAAGCTTTCTTT.

The chain carries TRBV19 and TRBJ2-3; 7 bases line up with TRBD1. CDR3 length equals 15 residues. V dropped 5 bases and J dropped 3; count of bases not matched to a gene: 8. Germline values: CDR1 LNHDA, CDR2 SQIVND (reference sequence). CDR3 bases: TGTGCCAGTAGTCTCGGGACAGTTTTTACAGATACGCAGTATTTT. Translation gives CASSLGTVFTDTQYF.

This chain links TRBV7-2 with TRBJ2-3; TRBD2 might be the D (5 bases). CDR1 and CDR2 from the germline V gene are SGHTA and FQGNSA. V lost 2 bases to trimming and J lost 6 bases, with 21 bases between them. The CDR3 spans 17 residues. The CDR3 DNA reads as TGTGCCAGCAGCTTATCGGCTAGCCTACTTAGCGCCGATACGCAGTATTTT. This sequence encodes CASSLSASLLSADTQYF.

The genes are TRBV11-3 and TRBJ2-1; TRBD2 agrees at 8 bases. J gave up 7 bases and V 2 bases, and 4 bases lay outside the gene matches. Germline V gene sequence: CDR1 SGHNT, CDR2 YENEEA. The CDR3 spans 14 residues. CDR3 sequence: CASSLSGSWNEQFF. CDR3 sequence (DNA): TGTGCCAGCAGCTTAAGCGGGAGTTGGAATGAGCAGTTCTTC.

J is TRBJ1-6 and V is TRBV5-1, with D uncertain. The germline V and J ends were trimmed by 0 bases and 2 bases, with 15 bases remaining between them. The V gene's germline CDR1 is SGHRS and CDR2 YFSETQ. The CDR3 contains 18 residues. CDR3 amino acids: CASSLAGIGLAYNSPLHF. DNA for the CDR3: TGCGCCAGCAGCTTGGCCGGAATCGGGTTAGCCTATAATTCACCCCTCCACTTT.

J is TRBJ2-5 and V is TRBV23-1, with a weak D call TRBD2 (6 bases). TRBV23-1 is marked as an open reading frame, function uncertain. CDR3 length equals 16 residues. The germline V and J ends were trimmed by 8 bases and 5 bases, with 24 bases remaining between them. CDR3: CASGGRGLIGHETQYF. The CDR3 DNA is TGCGCCAGCGGTGGGCGGGGACTCATCGGCCACGAGACCCAGTACTTC.

V gene TRBV10-3 combines with J gene TRBJ2-5; D perhaps matches TRBD2 (5 bases). Trimming took 6 bases from V and 5 from J, leaving 7 bases between them. Germline CDR1 and CDR2: ENHRY and SYGVKD. The CDR3 length is 11 residues. CDR3 DNA: TGTGCCATCAGGGAGGAGGAGACCCAGTACTTC. Amino acid sequence: CAIREEETQYF.

The chain carries TRBV7-2 and TRBJ1-5; TRBD1 matches at 9 bases. The junction had 9 bases not matched to a gene; V was cut back by 6 bases and J by 3 bases. This CDR3 comprises 16 residues. Germline assignment: CDR1 SGHTA and CDR2 FQGNSA. CDR3 DNA sequence: TGTGCCAGCAGTCCGGAAACAGGGGGCTCCAATCAGCCCCAGCATTTT. This sequence encodes CASSPETGGSNQPQHF.

CDR3 in DNA: TGTGCCATCAGTGCTCAGGGTGAGGACTATGGCTACACCTTC. Residues: CAISAQGEDYGYTF. The chain couples TRBV10-3 to TRBJ1-2, with a possible D match to TRBD1 (5 bases). CDR1 is ENHRY, CDR2 SYGVKD, per germline. This CDR3 comprises 14 residues. Trimming pared 4 bases from V and 3 bases from J, leaving 12 bases between.

By its share, this clone is medium-sized. J is TRBJ2-2 and V is TRBV19, with TRBD2 as a possible D gene (5 bases). The CDR3 has 15 amino acids. Per the germline V gene, CDR1 is LNHDA and CDR2 is SQIVND (reference sequence). V shed 5 bases and J shed 3 bases, with 13 bases lying between them. The CDR3 coding sequence is TGTGCCAGTAGTTTTAGGGAGCCGGACACCGGGGAGCTGTTTTTT. This codes for CASSFREPDTGELFF. The full variable domain, in which reference TRBV19 and TRBJ2-2 provide the parts outside the CDR3, is DGGITQSPKYLFRKEGQNVTLSCEQNLNHDAMYWYRQDPGQGLRLIYYSQIVNDFQKGDIAEGYSVSREKKESFPLTVTSAQKNPTAFYLCASSFREPDTGELFFGEGSRLTVL.